This T cell receptor (beta chain) is drawn from a study of cytomegalovirus exposure and HLA in healthy donors. This clone appeared once. Antigen specificity is unknown. PCR employed 60 Vbeta and 13 Jbeta primers. Profiled with immunoSEQ multiplex PCR; TCRdb holds only in-frame clones, not every one. Among about 44,000 clones listed, around 90% were seen once. Overall study findings and caveats: In a later analysis, compared with equally common non-associated chains, HLA-associated beta chains were more expanded. Associated with cytomegalovirus, according to the listing, were 150 to 200 TCR beta chains.

Germline V gene sequence: CDR1 SGDLS, CDR2 YYNGEE. V was clipped by 2 bases and J by 5 bases, with 13 bases between them. The CDR3 runs 14 residues. Sequenced input: PBMCs. The chain uses TRBV9 and TRBJ2-5, with D possibly matching TRBD2 (6 bases). The clonotype comes from a middle-aged woman in good health and CMV-seropositive. CDR3 in amino acids: CASSVAGGSETQYF. The CDR3 nucleotides are TGTGCCAGCAGCGTCGCCGGGGGATCGGAGACCCAGTACTTC.